These 22 T cell receptor beta chains were sequenced from one sample in a study of blood T cell repertoires in COVID-19. Assay used: immunoSEQ multiplex PCR; TCRdb lists only in-frame clones, some missing. The data contain under 40,000 clones, about 90% of them seen just once; the ten biggest clones take up roughly 9.1%. The sample taken for sequencing was peripheral blood. These receptors were obtained from a man older than 75 with active COVID-19.

The CDR3 nucleotides read TGTGCCAGCAGTTTATTCCAGGCGCTCTATGGCTACACCTTC. Translated: CASSLFQALYGYTF. This chain connects TRBV28 to TRBJ1-2, with D uncertain. The CDR3 is 14 amino acids. V shed 1 base and J shed 4 bases, with 10 bases lying between them. Germline V CDR1 and CDR2: MDHEN, SYDVKM.

V is TRBV9 and J is TRBJ2-1; 11 bases line up with TRBD2. CDR3 length: 15 residues. Unmatched junction bases numbered 4, after V lost 4 bases and J lost 4 bases. Germline CDR1 SGDLS, CDR2 YYNGEE. This CDR3 is CASSPGTSGYNEQFF. The CDR3 nucleotides read TGTGCCAGCAGCCCCGGGACTAGCGGTTACAATGAGCAGTTCTTC.

This rearrangement joins TRBV7-2 to TRBJ2-5; the match to TRBD2 covers 8 bases. Germline V lookup: CDR1 SGHTA, CDR2 FQGNSA. V shed 10 bases and J 2 bases; nucleotides not matched to a gene: 6. This CDR3 has 13 residues. The CDR3 DNA reads as TGTGCCACCACTAGCGGTCTACAAGAGACCCAGTACTTC. Translated, it gives CATTSGLQETQYF.

The rearrangement uses TRBV7-9 and TRBJ2-3, with 7 positions matching TRBD1. CDR1 SEHNR and CDR2 FQNEAQ come from the germline V gene (reference sequence). V lost 4 bases and J lost 6; bases outside the gene matches: 7. The CDR3 is 14 amino acids. CDR3 in amino acids: CASSSQRGPDTQYF. The CDR3 bases are TGTGCCAGCAGCTCGCAGAGGGGGCCCGATACGCAGTATTTT.

The rearrangement links TRBV19 to TRBJ2-2; D not certain. CDR1 LNHDA and CDR2 SQIVND come from the germline V gene (reference sequence). With 3 bases removed from V and 7 bases from J, the gap between germline ends came to 9 bases. The CDR3 consists of 13 residues. CDR3 sequence (DNA): TGTGCCAGTAGTATCGTCTACGGCGGGGAGCTGTTTTTT. This codes for CASSIVYGGELFF. The whole variable domain, remainder taken from reference TRBV19 and TRBJ2-2, is DGGITQSPKYLFRKEGQNVTLSCEQNLNHDAMYWYRQDPGQGLRLIYYSQIVNDFQKGDIAEGYSVSREKKESFPLTVTSAQKNPTAFYLCASSIVYGGELFFGEGSRLTVL.

The chain links TRBV5-1 to TRBJ2-7, with D tentatively TRBD2 (8 bases). The V end was cut by 8 bases, the J end by 1 base, with 16 bases between. Germline loops: CDR1 SGHRS, CDR2 YFSETQ. The CDR3 has 14 residues. Here the CDR3 reads CASRVAGQSYEQYF. DNA for the CDR3: TGCGCCAGTAGGGTAGCGGGACAGTCCTACGAGCAGTACTTC.

The chain uses TRBV19 and TRBJ2-1; perhaps TRBD2 as D (6 bases). Germline V gene data show CDR1 as LNHDA and CDR2 as SQIVND (reference sequence). The CDR3 extends over 13 amino acids. V was trimmed by 7 bases and J by 7 bases, leaving 14 bases between them. The CDR3 DNA reads TGTGCCAGTAATGCGGGAAGGTTAAATGAGCAGTTCTTC. Its protein is CASNAGRLNEQFF.

The J gene is TRBJ2-7, the V gene TRBV5-1; unclear D gene. V was cut by 0 bases and J by 4 bases, with 8 bases left in between. Germline V gene sequence: CDR1 SGHRS, CDR2 YFSETQ. This CDR3 has 13 residues. The CDR3 region is CASSLAIRYEQYF. DNA of the CDR3: TGCGCCAGCAGCTTGGCCATTAGATACGAGCAGTACTTC.

This clone has a handful of counts. The J gene is TRBJ1-6, the V gene TRBV11-2; tentatively, D is TRBD1 (6 bases). The CDR3 runs to 15 residues. CDR1 SGHAT and CDR2 FQNNGV come from the germline V gene. Trimming cost V 6 bases and J 7 bases, with 16 bases left between them. CDR3 residues: CASSLDRPENSPLHF. For the CDR3, the DNA is TGTGCCAGCAGTCTAGACAGGCCGGAGAATTCACCCCTCCACTTT.

This chain links TRBV7-2 with TRBJ1-6, with D possibly being TRBD1 (5 bases). Trimming stripped 1 base from V and 3 bases from J, with 16 bases between. The CDR3 extends over 18 amino acids. CDR1 is SGHTA, CDR2 FQGNSA, per germline. CDR3 in amino acids: CASSLGGGGAFYNSPLHF. Written as DNA, the CDR3 is TGTGCCAGCAGCTTAGGGGGAGGAGGGGCTTTCTATAATTCACCCCTCCACTTT.

In DNA, the CDR3 is TGTGCCAGCAGCAAACAGACCCTTCAGCCCCAGCATTTT. This codes for CASSKQTLQPQHF. J is TRBJ1-5 and V is TRBV7-2; D ambiguous. The V end lost 5 bases, the J end lost 6 bases, and 11 bases lay between the germline ends. Germline V gene lookup returns CDR1 SGHTA and CDR2 FQGNSA. This CDR3 region has 13 residues.

V gene TRBV7-8 combines with J gene TRBJ1-1; the match to TRBD1 covers 12 bases. The CDR3 has 16 amino acids. With 2 bases clipped from V and 4 bases from J, the junction kept 5 bases outside the gene matches. In germline, CDR1 is SGHVS, CDR2 FQNEAQ. The CDR3 nucleotides read TGTGCCAGCAGCTTAAGGGGACAGGGGGCGGGCACTGAAGCTTTCTTT. Translating gives CASSLRGQGAGTEAFF. The complete variable domain, with remaining parts taken from reference TRBV7-8 and TRBJ1-1, reads GAGVSQSPRYKVAKRGQDVALRCDPISGHVSLFWYQQALGQGPEFLTYFQNEAQLDKSGLPSDRFFAERPEGSVSTLKIQRTQQEDSAVYLCASSLRGQGAGTEAFFGQGTRLTVV.

The chain has TRBV19 and TRBJ2-7; 9 bases are shared with TRBD1. The CDR3 runs 14 residues. The trim removed 6 bases at V and 5 bases at J, leaving 8 bases unmatched. Germline lookup yields CDR1 LNHDA and CDR2 SQIVND (reference sequence). The DNA of the CDR3 is TGTGCCAGTAGCAGAACAGGGGGCTTGGACGAGCAGTACTTC. It is translated as CASSRTGGLDEQYF.

The chain recombines TRBV19 with TRBJ1-1; D is ambiguous. The V end lost 3 bases, the J end lost 1 base, and 15 bases lay between the germline ends. Germline assignment: CDR1 LNHDA and CDR2 SQIVND (reference sequence). This CDR3 contains 16 residues. The CDR3 region is CASSISWRLKNTEAFF. Written as DNA, the CDR3 is TGTGCCAGTAGTATCTCATGGCGGCTTAAGAACACTGAAGCTTTCTTT.

The chain carries TRBV18 and TRBJ2-1, with D maybe TRBD1 (5 bases). This CDR3 spans 15 amino acids. The germline V and J ends were trimmed by 3 bases and 7 bases, with 16 bases remaining between them. Germline loops: CDR1 KGHSH, CDR2 LQKENI. DNA for the CDR3: TGTGCCAGCTCACCCCTCATATCCAGGGAAAATGAGCAGTTCTTC. It specifies CASSPLISRENEQFF.

This clone appeared a few times. This sequence joins TRBV11-2 and TRBJ2-7; 8 nucleotides align to TRBD2. This CDR3 spans 13 amino acids. After removal of 5 bases from V and 3 bases from J, the junction contained 3 bases not matched to a gene. Germline values: CDR1 SGHAT, CDR2 FQNNGV. The DNA of the CDR3 is TGTGCCAGCAGCGTCGGGACTAGCTACGAGCAGTACTTC. The encoded protein is CASSVGTSYEQYF.

This chain uses TRBV27 with TRBJ2-6; D gene uncertain. This CDR3 is built from 13 residues. Germline V CDR1 and CDR2: MNHEY, SMNVEV (reference sequence). The V and J ends lost 4 bases and 4 bases respectively, with 5 bases between them. The CDR3 bases are TGTGCCAGCAGTTCAGGAGGGGCCAACGTCCTGACTTTC. This sequence encodes CASSSGGANVLTF.

The chain combines TRBV19 with TRBJ2-3, with TRBD2 identical over 10 bases. Germline V CDR1 and CDR2: LNHDA, SQIVND (reference sequence). V lost 5 bases, J lost 5 bases, and 4 bases stayed unmatched. CDR3 length: 14 residues. CDR3 nucleotides: TGTGCCAGTAGTTCTAGCGGGAGCGTAGATACGCAGTATTTT. It encodes CASSSSGSVDTQYF.

The chain couples TRBV5-1 to TRBJ2-1; possibly TRBD1 for D (6 bases). Germline values: CDR1 SGHRS, CDR2 YFSETQ. The CDR3 runs 14 residues. Between the trimmed V and J ends, which lost 7 bases and 4 bases, there was a span of 15 bases. CDR3 DNA sequence: TGCGCCAGCTCGGGACATAATTTTTACAATGAGCAGTTCTTC. It encodes CASSGHNFYNEQFF. Full variable domain (missing parts from reference TRBV5-1 and TRBJ2-1): KAGVTQTPRYLIKTRGQQVTLSCSPISGHRSVSWYQQTPGQGLQFLFEYFSETQRNKGNFPGRFSGRQFSNSRSEMNVSTLELGDSALYLCASSGHNFYNEQFFGPGTRLTVL.

J is TRBJ1-1 and V is TRBV18; tentatively, D is TRBD1 (5 bases). V lost 5 bases and J 0 bases, leaving 10 bases between the germline ends. The CDR3 has 14 amino acids. Germline V gene sequence: CDR1 KGHSH, CDR2 LQKENI. The DNA for the CDR3 is TGTGCCAGCTCAATTGACAGCCTGAACACTGAAGCTTTCTTT. This codes for CASSIDSLNTEAFF.

The chain recombines TRBV5-4 with TRBJ2-2; 11 bases agree with TRBD1. After removal of 4 bases from V and 5 bases from J, the junction contained 10 bases not matched to a gene. The CDR3 has 17 residues. Germline values: CDR1 SGHNT, CDR2 YYREEE (reference sequence). The CDR3, as DNA: TGTGCCAGCAGCCCAAGGACAGGGGGCGCGTATACCGGGGAGCTGTTTTTT. It translates to CASSPRTGGAYTGELFF.

This chain joins TRBV5-4 and TRBJ2-3; D is possibly TRBD1 (7 bases). The CDR3 length is 17 residues. V was trimmed by 0 bases and J by 4 bases, leaving 18 bases between them. From germline, CDR1 is SGHNT and CDR2 YYREEE (reference sequence). CDR3 protein: CASSLDLRPGGSDTQYF. The CDR3, as DNA: TGTGCCAGCAGCTTGGATCTTCGGCCAGGGGGGTCAGATACGCAGTATTTT. Full variable domain (remainder filled in from reference TRBV5-4 and TRBJ2-3): ETGVTQSPTHLIKTRGQQVTLRCSSQSGHNTVSWYQQALGQGPQFIFQYYREEENGRGNFPPRFSGLQFPNYSSELNVNALELDDSALYLCASSLDLRPGGSDTQYFGPGTRLTVL.